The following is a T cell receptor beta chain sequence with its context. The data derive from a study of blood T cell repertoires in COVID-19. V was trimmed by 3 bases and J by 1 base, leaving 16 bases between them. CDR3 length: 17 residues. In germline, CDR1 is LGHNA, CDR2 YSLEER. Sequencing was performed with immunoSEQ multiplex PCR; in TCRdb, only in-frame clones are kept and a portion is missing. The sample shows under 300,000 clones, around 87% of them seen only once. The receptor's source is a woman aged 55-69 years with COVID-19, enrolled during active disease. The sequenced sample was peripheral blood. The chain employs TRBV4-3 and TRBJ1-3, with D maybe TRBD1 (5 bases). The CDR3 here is CASSHGRVGVSGNTIYF. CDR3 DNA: TGCGCCAGCAGCCACGGCAGGGTAGGGGTTTCTGGAAACACCATATATTTT.